This T cell receptor beta chain was documented in a study of T cells after yellow fever vaccination. Study as a whole: Where fractions had low cell numbers, libraries were prepared from them with the SMART-Seq v4 Ultra Low Input RNA kit.

The table lists this clonotype with many counts. Its target is not known. Broader study findings: From the bulk population, abundant clonotypes could contaminate and appear within FACS-sorted repertoires. Though weaker, the secondary response peaked faster, on day 5 versus 15.

The junction had 14 bases not matched to a gene; V was cut back by 5 bases and J by 0 bases. Per the germline V gene, CDR1 is KGHDR and CDR2 is SFDVKD. The CDR3 has 19 amino acids. By 5'RACE template switching, TCR cDNA was produced, with a universal primer site and UMIs added in the process. TCRdb re-called the 5' RACE reads with MiXCR, one entry per CDR3 protein. This sample yields around 310,000 distinct CDR3 sequences, of which less than 4.5% are seen a single time; around 24% belongs to the top ten. The TCR comes from a man aged 18 to 30 who received the YFV17D yellow fever vaccine. Sequenced material: PBMCs, taken on the day of the yellow fever booster vaccination. The chain uses TRBV24-1 and TRBJ2-1; TRBD1 agrees at 8 bases. CDR3 sequence (DNA): TGTGCCACCAGTGTTACCGGGACAGGCCACCTTAGCTCCTACAATGAGCAGTTCTTC. Amino acids: CATSVTGTGHLSSYNEQFF.